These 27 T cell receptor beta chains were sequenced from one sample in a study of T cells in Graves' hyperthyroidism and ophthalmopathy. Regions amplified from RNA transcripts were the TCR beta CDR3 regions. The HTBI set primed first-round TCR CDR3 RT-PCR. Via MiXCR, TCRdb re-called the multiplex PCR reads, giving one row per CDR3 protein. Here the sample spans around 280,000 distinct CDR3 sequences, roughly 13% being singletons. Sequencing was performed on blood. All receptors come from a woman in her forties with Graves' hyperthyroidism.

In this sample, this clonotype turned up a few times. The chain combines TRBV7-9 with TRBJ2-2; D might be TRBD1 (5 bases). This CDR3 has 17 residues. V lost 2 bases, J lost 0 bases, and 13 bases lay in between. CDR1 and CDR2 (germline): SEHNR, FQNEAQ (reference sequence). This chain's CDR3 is CASSLSVRTTNTGELFF. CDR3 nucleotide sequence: TGTGCCAGCAGCTTATCGGTCAGGACAACGAACACCGGGGAGCTGTTTTTT.

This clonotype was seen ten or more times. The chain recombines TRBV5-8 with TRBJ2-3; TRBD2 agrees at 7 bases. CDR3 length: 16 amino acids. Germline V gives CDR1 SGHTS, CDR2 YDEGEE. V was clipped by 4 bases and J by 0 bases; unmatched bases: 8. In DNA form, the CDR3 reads TGTGCCAGCAGCACAGCTAGCGGAGGGAGCACAGATACGCAGTATTTT. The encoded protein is CASSTASGGSTDTQYF.

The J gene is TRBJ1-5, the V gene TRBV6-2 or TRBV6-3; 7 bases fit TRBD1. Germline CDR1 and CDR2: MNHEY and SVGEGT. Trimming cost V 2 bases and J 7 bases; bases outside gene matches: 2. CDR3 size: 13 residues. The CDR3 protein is CASSYPTGQPQHF. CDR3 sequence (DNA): TGTGCCAGCAGTTACCCGACAGGGCAGCCCCAGCATTTT.

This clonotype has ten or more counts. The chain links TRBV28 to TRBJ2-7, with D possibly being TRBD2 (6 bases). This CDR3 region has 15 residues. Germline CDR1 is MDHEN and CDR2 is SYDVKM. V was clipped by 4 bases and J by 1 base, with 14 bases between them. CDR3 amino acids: CASSSDPGLSYEQYF. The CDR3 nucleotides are TGTGCCAGCAGTTCCGACCCCGGACTATCCTACGAGCAGTACTTC.

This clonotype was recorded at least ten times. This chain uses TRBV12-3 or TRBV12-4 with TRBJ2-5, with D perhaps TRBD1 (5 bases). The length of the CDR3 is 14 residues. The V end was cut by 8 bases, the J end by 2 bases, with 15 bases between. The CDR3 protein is CASRSWTLQETQYF. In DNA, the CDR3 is TGTGCCAGCCGATCCTGGACACTTCAAGAGACCCAGTACTTC.

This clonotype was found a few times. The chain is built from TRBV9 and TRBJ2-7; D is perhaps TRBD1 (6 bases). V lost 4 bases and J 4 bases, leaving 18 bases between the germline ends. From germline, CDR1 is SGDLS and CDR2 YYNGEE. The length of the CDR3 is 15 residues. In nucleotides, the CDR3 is TGTGCCAGCAGCCGACTGGCAGGGGAGAATTACGAGCAGTACTTC. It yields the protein CASSRLAGENYEQYF. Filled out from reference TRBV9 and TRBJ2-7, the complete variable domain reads DSGVTQTPKHLITATGQRVTLRCSPRSGDLSVYWYQQSLDQGLQFLIQYYNGEERAKGNILERFSAQQFPDLHSELNLSSLELGDSALYFCASSRLAGENYEQYFGPGTRLTVT.

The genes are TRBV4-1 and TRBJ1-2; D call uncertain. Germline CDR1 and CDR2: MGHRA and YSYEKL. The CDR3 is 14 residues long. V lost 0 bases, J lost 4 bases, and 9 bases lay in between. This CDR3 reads CASSQDEGSYGYTF. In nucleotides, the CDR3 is TGCGCCAGCAGCCAAGACGAAGGGTCCTATGGCTACACCTTC.

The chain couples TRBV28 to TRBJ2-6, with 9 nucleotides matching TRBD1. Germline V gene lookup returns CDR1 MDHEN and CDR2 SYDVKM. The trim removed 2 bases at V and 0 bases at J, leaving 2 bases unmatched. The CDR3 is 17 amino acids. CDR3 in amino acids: CASSLNRGLSGANVLTF. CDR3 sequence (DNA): TGTGCCAGCAGTTTAAACAGGGGGCTCTCTGGGGCCAACGTCCTGACTTTC.

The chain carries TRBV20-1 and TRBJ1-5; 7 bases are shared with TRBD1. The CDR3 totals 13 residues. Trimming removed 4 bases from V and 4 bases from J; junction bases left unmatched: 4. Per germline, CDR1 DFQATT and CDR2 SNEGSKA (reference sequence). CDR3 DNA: TGCAGTGCTAAGGGGGCAGTAAATCAGCCCCAGCATTTT. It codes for CSAKGAVNQPQHF.

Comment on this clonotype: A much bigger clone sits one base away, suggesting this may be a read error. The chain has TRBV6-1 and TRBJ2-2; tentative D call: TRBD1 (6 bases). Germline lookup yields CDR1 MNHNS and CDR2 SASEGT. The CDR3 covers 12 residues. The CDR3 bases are TGTGCCAGCCAGGGGAACACCCGGGAGCTGTTTTTT. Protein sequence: CASQGNTRELFF.

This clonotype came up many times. For the CDR3, the DNA is TGTGCCACCAGTGAAACAGTAAACTATGGCTACACCTTC. Translating it yields CATSETVNYGYTF. The chain combines TRBV24-1 with TRBJ1-2; D ambiguous. The CDR3 extends over 13 amino acids. Trimming shortened V by 4 bases and J by 2 bases, and 7 bases separated the two germline ends. The germline V gene has CDR1 KGHDR and CDR2 SFDVKD.

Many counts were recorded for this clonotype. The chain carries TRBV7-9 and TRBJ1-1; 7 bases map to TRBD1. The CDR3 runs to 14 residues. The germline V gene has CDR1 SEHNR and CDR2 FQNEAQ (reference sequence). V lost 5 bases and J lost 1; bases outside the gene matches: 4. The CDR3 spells CASSPTGENTEAFF. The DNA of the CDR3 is TGTGCCAGCAGCCCCACAGGGGAGAACACTGAAGCTTTCTTT.

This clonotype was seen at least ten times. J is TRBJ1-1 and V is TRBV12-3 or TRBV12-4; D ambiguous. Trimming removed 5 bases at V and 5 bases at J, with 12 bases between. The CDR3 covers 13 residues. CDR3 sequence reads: CASSQRVVTEAFF. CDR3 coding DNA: TGTGCCAGCAGTCAGAGGGTAGTTACTGAAGCTTTCTTT.

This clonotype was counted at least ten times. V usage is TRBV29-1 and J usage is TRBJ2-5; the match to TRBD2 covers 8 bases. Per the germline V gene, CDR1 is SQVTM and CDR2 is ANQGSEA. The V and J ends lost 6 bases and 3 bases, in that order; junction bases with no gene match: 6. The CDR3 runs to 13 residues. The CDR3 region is CSVRNGGEETQYF. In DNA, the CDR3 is TGCAGCGTGCGCAACGGGGGGGAAGAGACCCAGTACTTC.

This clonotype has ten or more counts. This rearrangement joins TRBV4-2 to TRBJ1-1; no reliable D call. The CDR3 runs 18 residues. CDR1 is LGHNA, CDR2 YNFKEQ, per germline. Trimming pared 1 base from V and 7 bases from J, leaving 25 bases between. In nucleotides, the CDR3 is TGTGCCAGCAGCCAAGCGCATTTCGGTGCGGCCTACGGGTTTGAAGCTTTCTTT. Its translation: CASSQAHFGAAYGFEAFF.

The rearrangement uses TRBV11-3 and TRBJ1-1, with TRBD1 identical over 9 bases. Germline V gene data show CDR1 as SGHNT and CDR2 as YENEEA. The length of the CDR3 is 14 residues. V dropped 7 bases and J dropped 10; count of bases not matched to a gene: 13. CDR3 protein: CASTPWTGAVGAFF. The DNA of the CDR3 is TGTGCCAGCACCCCATGGACAGGGGCTGTGGGAGCTTTCTTT.

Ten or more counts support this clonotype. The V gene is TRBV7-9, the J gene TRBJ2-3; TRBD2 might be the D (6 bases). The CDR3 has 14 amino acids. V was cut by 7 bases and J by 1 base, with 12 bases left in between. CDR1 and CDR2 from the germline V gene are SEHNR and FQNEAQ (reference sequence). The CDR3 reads CASTLEGGTDTQYF. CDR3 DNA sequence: TGTGCCAGCACCTTGGAGGGAGGCACAGATACGCAGTATTTT. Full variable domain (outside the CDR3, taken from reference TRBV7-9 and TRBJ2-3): DTGVSQNPRHKITKRGQNVTFRCDPISEHNRLYWYRQTLGQGPEFLTYFQNEAQLEKSRLLSDRFSAERPKGSFSTLEIQRTEQGDSAMYLCASTLEGGTDTQYFGPGTRLTVL.

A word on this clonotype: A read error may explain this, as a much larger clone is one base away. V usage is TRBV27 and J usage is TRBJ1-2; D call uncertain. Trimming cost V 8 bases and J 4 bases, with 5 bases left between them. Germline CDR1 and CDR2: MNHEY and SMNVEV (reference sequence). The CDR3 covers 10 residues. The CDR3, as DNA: TGTGCCAGCGGTCCCTATGGCTACACCTTC. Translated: CASGPYGYTF.

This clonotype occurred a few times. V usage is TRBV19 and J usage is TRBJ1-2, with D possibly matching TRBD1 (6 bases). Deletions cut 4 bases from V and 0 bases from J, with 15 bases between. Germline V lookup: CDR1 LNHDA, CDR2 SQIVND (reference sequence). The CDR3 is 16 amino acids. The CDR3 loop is CASSRTTGPANYGYTF. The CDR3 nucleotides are TGTGCCAGTAGTAGAACCACAGGGCCAGCTAACTATGGCTACACCTTC.

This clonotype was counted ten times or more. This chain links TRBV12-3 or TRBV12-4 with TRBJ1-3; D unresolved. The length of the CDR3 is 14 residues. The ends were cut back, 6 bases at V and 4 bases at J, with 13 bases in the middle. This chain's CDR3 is CASRDLSGGNTIYF. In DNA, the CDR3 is TGTGCCAGCAGGGACCTTTCAGGAGGAAACACCATATATTTT.

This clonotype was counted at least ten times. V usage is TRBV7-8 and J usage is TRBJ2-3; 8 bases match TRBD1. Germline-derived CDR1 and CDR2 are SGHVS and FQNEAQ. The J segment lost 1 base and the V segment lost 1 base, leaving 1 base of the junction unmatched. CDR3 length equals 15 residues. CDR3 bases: TGTGCCAGCAGCTTAGGGACAGGGCGCACAGATACGCAGTATTTT. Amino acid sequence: CASSLGTGRTDTQYF.

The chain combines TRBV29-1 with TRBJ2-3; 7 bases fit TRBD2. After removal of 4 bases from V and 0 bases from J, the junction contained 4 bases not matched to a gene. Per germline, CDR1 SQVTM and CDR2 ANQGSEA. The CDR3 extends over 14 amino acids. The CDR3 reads CSVVGLGSTDTQYF. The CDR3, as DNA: TGCAGCGTTGTCGGACTAGGGAGCACAGATACGCAGTATTTT.

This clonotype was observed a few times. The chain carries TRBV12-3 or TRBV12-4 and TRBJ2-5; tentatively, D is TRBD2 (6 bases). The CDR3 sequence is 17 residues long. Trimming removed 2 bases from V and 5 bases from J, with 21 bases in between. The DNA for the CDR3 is TGTGCCAGCAGTTTATTTATAGGCAGGAGGGCACGCGAGACCCAGTACTTC. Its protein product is CASSLFIGRRARETQYF.

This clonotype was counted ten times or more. The CDR3 DNA sequence: TGTGCCAGCAGCTTTGGTGGGGCAACTAATGAAAAACTGTTTTTT. Translating it yields CASSFGGATNEKLFF. This chain connects TRBV11-2 to TRBJ1-4; no definite D call. Germline CDR1 SGHAT, CDR2 FQNNGV. This CDR3 region has 15 residues. The V and J ends lost 3 bases and 0 bases respectively, with 8 bases between them.

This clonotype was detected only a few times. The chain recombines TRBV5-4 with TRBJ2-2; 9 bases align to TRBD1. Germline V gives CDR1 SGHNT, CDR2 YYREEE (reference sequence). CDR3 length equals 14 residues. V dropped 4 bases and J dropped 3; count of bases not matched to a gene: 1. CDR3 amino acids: CASSRDRDTGELFF. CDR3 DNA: TGTGCCAGCAGCCGGGACAGGGACACCGGGGAGCTGTTTTTT.

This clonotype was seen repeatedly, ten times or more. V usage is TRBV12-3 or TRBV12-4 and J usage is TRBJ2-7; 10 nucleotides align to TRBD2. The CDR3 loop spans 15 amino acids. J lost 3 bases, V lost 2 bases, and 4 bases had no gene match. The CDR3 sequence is CASSLTSGDLYEQYF. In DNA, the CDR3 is TGTGCCAGCAGTTTAACTAGCGGGGACCTCTACGAGCAGTACTTC.

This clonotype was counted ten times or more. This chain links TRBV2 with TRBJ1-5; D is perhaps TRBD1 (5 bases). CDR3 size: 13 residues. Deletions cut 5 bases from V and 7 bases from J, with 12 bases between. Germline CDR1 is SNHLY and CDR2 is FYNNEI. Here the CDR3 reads CASSYQGVQPQHF. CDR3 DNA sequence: TGTGCCAGCAGTTACCAGGGTGTACAGCCCCAGCATTTT.